The entry below gives a single T cell receptor beta chain sequence along with its context. This sample stems from a study of blood T cell repertoires in COVID-19. At the level of the study: Acute and convalescent COVID-19 samples came from the United States, Italy and Spain. From T cells, B-cell-depleted T cells, or PBMCs came the material, which was cDNA or gDNA.

This CDR3 region has 18 residues. V shed 3 bases and J 1 base; nucleotides not matched to a gene: 8. Looked up from germline, CDR1 is SNHLY and CDR2 is FYNNEI. Per the original methods: From reference gene primer amplification, estimates of nucleated cell counts were derived. Sequenced by immunoSEQ multiplex PCR; TCRdb stores in-frame clones only, minus some. The V and J calls and clone size come from that table; D and trimming were worked out from the DNA. The data show roughly 17,000 clones, approximately 88% seen once. Specimen: peripheral blood. The chain recombines TRBV2 with TRBJ2-6, with 8 bases aligning to TRBD1. The receptor's source is a human donor in a cohort sampled during active COVID-19. The CDR3 reads CASSESNRGTSGANVLTF. The CDR3 DNA reads TGTGCCAGCAGTGAGAGTAACAGGGGGACGTCTGGGGCCAACGTCCTGACTTTC. Supplemented by reference TRBV2 and TRBJ2-6, the full variable domain reads EPEVTQTPSHQVTQMGQEVILRCVPISNHLYFYWYRQILGQKVEFLVSFYNNEISEKSEIFDDQFSVERPDGSNFTLKIRSTKLEDSAMYFCASSESNRGTSGANVLTFGAGSRLTVL.